This T cell receptor (beta chain) derives from a study of CD8+CD57+ T cells in acquired aplastic anemia. The template for TCR beta VDJ and CDR3 sequence profiling was genomic DNA. TCRdb processed the reads anew with MiXCR; each CDR3 protein has one entry. This table has about 130,000 distinct CDR3 sequences, roughly 50% appearing once. Germline V gene lookup returns CDR1 SGHTA and CDR2 FQGNSA. The CDR3 runs to 15 residues. V lost 2 bases and J lost 5, with 15 bases in between. Study-wide results and caveats: Found in both controls and patients were fewer than 35 CD8+ CDR3 sequences.

About this clonotype itself: Antigen: not known.

The origin of this receptor is a human donor in good health, serving as a control. Sequencing was done on a sample of sorted CD4+, CD8+, or CD8+CD57+ T cells (not recorded which) from PBMCs. The V gene is TRBV7-2, the J gene TRBJ2-5; D perhaps matches TRBD1 (7 bases). The DNA of the CDR3 is TGTGCCAGCAGCTTAACGGGGGTACAGGGGGAGACCCAGTACTTC. It translates to CASSLTGVQGETQYF.